The 18 T cell receptor beta chains below were found in one sample sequenced in a study of vaccination and CD4 T cells after COVID-19. Cultured CD4+ T-cell DNA underwent Oncomine TCR Beta short-read sequencing. Someone extracted genomic DNA from cultured CD4+ T cells. In TCRdb, the PCR reads were re-called with MiXCR into one record per CDR3 protein. The table has about 11,000 distinct CDR3 sequences, approximately 29% seen once. The treatment was: roughly 10-day PBMC culture with coronavirus spike peptide pools or control peptides (ViraFEST assay). These CD4+ T cells came from an unexposed donor, sampled before the COVID-19 pandemic (2011-2018). The antigens these receptors bind are not known. The sample comprised CD4+ T cells from blood, cultured in vitro. The receptor set was obtained from a human donor in good health.

J is TRBJ1-2 and V is TRBV6-2 or TRBV6-3; D unclear. The germline gives CDR1 MNHEY, CDR2 SVGEGT. This CDR3 is 12 amino acids long. V was pared by 6 bases and J by 6 bases, with 11 bases between. CDR3 in amino acids: CASSPLEDGYTF. CDR3 coding DNA: TGTGCCAGCAGCCCGTTGGAGGATGGCTACACCTTC.

The J gene is TRBJ2-2, the V gene TRBV28, with D perhaps matching TRBD1 or TRBD2 (5 bases each). Germline CDR1 is MDHEN and CDR2 is SYDVKM. V was pared by 8 bases and J by 2 bases, with 9 bases between. CDR3 length: 13 amino acids. The CDR3 DNA is TGTGCCAGCCGGGGCCCAAACACCGGGGAGCTGTTTTTT. This gives the protein CASRGPNTGELFF.

This clonotype was detected only a few times. This sequence joins TRBV5-6 and TRBJ1-2; 7 positions match TRBD1. The germline V gene has CDR1 SGHDT and CDR2 YYEEEE. The CDR3 has 14 residues. With V trimmed by 3 bases and J by 0 bases, 2 bases remained unmatched. CDR3 loop: CASSWGQTNYGYTF. CDR3 nucleotide sequence: TGTGCCAGCAGCTGGGGACAGACTAACTATGGCTACACCTTC.

The gene calls are TRBV5-6 and TRBJ2-2, with 8 positions matching TRBD1. The CDR3 loop spans 17 amino acids. The V gene's germline CDR1 is SGHDT and CDR2 YYEEEE. V lost 4 bases and J lost 4; bases outside the gene matches: 12. The CDR3 sequence: CASSPSAGTGVTGELFF. The CDR3 DNA is TGTGCCAGCAGCCCTTCGGCCGGGACAGGAGTCACCGGGGAGCTGTTTTTT.

V usage is TRBV6-1 and J usage is TRBJ2-3; 8 positions match TRBD2. V trimming: 6 bases; J trimming: 4 bases; junction bases outside the gene matches: 6. Germline V gives CDR1 MNHNS, CDR2 SASEGT. The CDR3 has 14 residues. The CDR3 nucleotides read TGTGCCAGCAGCCCTGGACTAGCTTCAGATACGCAGTATTTT. Encoded protein: CASSPGLASDTQYF.

This clonotype was seen only a few times. The chain employs TRBV6-4 and TRBJ2-3, with 9 bases that match TRBD2. Germline V gene data show CDR1 as MRHNA and CDR2 as SNTAGT. The CDR3 sequence is 16 residues long. The junction had 5 bases not matched to a gene; V was cut back by 4 bases and J by 0 bases. CDR3 in amino acids: CASSVLAGESTDTQYF. The CDR3 region has the DNA TGTGCCAGCAGTGTTTTAGCGGGAGAGAGCACAGATACGCAGTATTTT.

This clonotype showed up just a few times. This chain uses TRBV4-1 with TRBJ1-2; TRBD1 agrees at 9 bases. V trimming: 6 bases; J trimming: 8 bases; junction bases outside the gene matches: 7. The CDR3 totals 13 residues. Germline CDR1 and CDR2: MGHRA and YSYEKL. The CDR3 protein is CASSLGQGQGYTF. CDR3 sequence (DNA): TGCGCCAGCAGTCTGGGACAGGGACAAGGCTACACCTTC.

In its sample, this clonotype was seen a few times. V is TRBV28 and J is TRBJ2-1; tentatively, D is TRBD2 (5 bases). This CDR3 region has 11 residues. Trimming took 4 bases from V and 11 from J, leaving 9 bases between them. CDR1 MDHEN and CDR2 SYDVKM come from the germline V gene. The CDR3 is CASSSRGKQFF. Here the CDR3 DNA reads TGTGCCAGCAGTTCCCGAGGGAAGCAGTTCTTC.

This clonotype was seen a few times. The chain joins TRBV4-1 to TRBJ1-2; D possibly corresponds to TRBD1 (5 bases). Trimming pared 0 bases from V and 3 bases from J, leaving 11 bases between. Per the germline V gene, CDR1 is MGHRA and CDR2 is YSYEKL. The CDR3 covers 15 residues. The CDR3 sequence is CASSQDLAGDYGYTF. As DNA, the CDR3 is TGCGCCAGCAGCCAAGACCTAGCGGGGGACTATGGCTACACCTTC.

The CDR3 bases are TGCGCCAGCAGCTTGTCAATCCAAGAGACCCAGTACTTC. Residues: CASSLSIQETQYF. V gene TRBV5-1 combines with J gene TRBJ2-5; D is undetermined. Looked up from germline, CDR1 is SGHRS and CDR2 is YFSETQ. The V gene lost 1 base and the J gene lost 1 base, with 5 bases spanning the gap. This CDR3 is 13 amino acids long. The whole variable domain, remainder taken from reference TRBV5-1 and TRBJ2-5, is KAGVTQTPRYLIKTRGQQVTLSCSPISGHRSVSWYQQTPGQGLQFLFEYFSETQRNKGNFPGRFSGRQFSNSRSEMNVSTLELGDSALYLCASSLSIQETQYFGPGTRLLVL.

This clonotype is termed medium-sized. This sequence joins TRBV20-1 and TRBJ2-3; 9 nucleotides match TRBD2. Germline V gene lookup returns CDR1 DFQATT and CDR2 SNEGSKA (reference sequence). The CDR3 is made up of 15 amino acids. The junction had 9 bases not matched to a gene; V was cut back by 4 bases and J by 4 bases. The CDR3 DNA reads as TGCAGTGCTACCACAAGCAGCGGGAGGCCAGATACGCAGTATTTT. Translating it yields CSATTSSGRPDTQYF.

The rearrangement joins TRBV20-1 to TRBJ2-5; D not resolved. The CDR3 covers 11 residues. Germline V lookup: CDR1 DFQATT, CDR2 SNEGSKA (reference sequence). V was shortened by 5 bases and J by 3 bases, with 7 bases between the two germline ends. CDR3 in DNA: TGCAGTGCTCAATTTGAAGAGACCCAGTACTTC. It specifies CSAQFEETQYF.

This clonotype has just a few counts. The chain combines TRBV29-1 with TRBJ2-2; D is unresolved. The length of the CDR3 is 12 residues. V lost 7 bases and J lost 6, with 12 bases in between. Germline CDR1 SQVTM, CDR2 ANQGSEA. The CDR3 DNA follows: TGCAGCGCTTCGGACCTCGCCGGGGAGCTGTTTTTT. Translated: CSASDLAGELFF.

V is TRBV2 and J is TRBJ2-1; 9 bases are a match to TRBD2. From germline, CDR1 is SNHLY and CDR2 FYNNEI. V lost 7 bases and J lost 4; bases outside the gene matches: 11. CDR3 length equals 16 residues. The CDR3 DNA reads TGTGCCAGCAAGGCCTCCGGGACTAGCCATTACAATGAGCAGTTCTTC. Amino acids: CASKASGTSHYNEQFF.

This clonotype was picked up a small number of times. The gene calls are TRBV20-1 and TRBJ2-5, with D perhaps TRBD1 or TRBD2 (6 bases each). The CDR3 contains 13 residues. Trimming took off 6 bases at V and 5 bases at J, with 16 bases between the two ends. Germline values: CDR1 DFQATT, CDR2 SNEGSKA (reference sequence). The CDR3 sequence: CSAPGAGGETQYF. DNA of the CDR3: TGCAGTGCGCCGGGGGCCGGCGGGGAGACCCAGTACTTC.

This clonotype was observed a handful of times. This sequence joins TRBV20-1 and TRBJ2-1, with TRBD2 matching 13 bases. V dropped 5 bases and J dropped 8; count of bases not matched to a gene: 9. Looked up from germline, CDR1 is DFQATT and CDR2 is SNEGSKA (reference sequence). The CDR3 runs to 15 residues. The CDR3 coding sequence is TGCAGTGCTGAAAGAACTAGCGGGAGGGGAGATGAGCAGTTCTTC. It yields the protein CSAERTSGRGDEQFF.

This clonotype was observed a few times. The chain uses TRBV6-1 and TRBJ2-7; 7 nucleotides agree with TRBD2. The CDR3 contains 14 residues. CDR1 MNHNS and CDR2 SASEGT come from the germline V gene. Trimming removed 6 bases from V and 7 bases from J; junction bases left unmatched: 12. CDR3 in DNA: TGTGCCAGCAGCTCCCTAGCGGCCACTGGGGAGCAGTACTTC. Translation: CASSSLAATGEQYF.

The table lists this clonotype with a few counts. The gene calls are TRBV7-8 and TRBJ1-1; unclear D gene. The ends were cut back, 1 base at V and 1 base at J, with 10 bases in the middle. This CDR3 comprises 15 residues. The germline gives CDR1 SGHVS, CDR2 FQNEAQ. The CDR3 coding sequence is TGTGCCAGCAGCTTAGGTAGGGCAGAGAACACTGAAGCTTTCTTT. Amino acids: CASSLGRAENTEAFF. Full variable domain (remainder filled in from reference TRBV7-8 and TRBJ1-1): GAGVSQSPRYKVAKRGQDVALRCDPISGHVSLFWYQQALGQGPEFLTYFQNEAQLDKSGLPSDRFFAERPEGSVSTLKIQRTQQEDSAVYLCASSLGRAENTEAFFGQGTRLTVV.